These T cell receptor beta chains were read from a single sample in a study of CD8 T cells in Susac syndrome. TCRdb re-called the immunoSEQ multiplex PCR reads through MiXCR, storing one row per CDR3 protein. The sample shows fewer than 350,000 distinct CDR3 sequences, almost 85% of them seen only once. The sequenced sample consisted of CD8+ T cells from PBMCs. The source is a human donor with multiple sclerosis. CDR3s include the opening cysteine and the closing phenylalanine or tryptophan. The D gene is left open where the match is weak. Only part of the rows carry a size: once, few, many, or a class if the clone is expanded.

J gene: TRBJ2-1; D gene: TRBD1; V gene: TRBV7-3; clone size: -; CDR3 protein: CASSFWDREYNEQFF; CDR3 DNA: TGTGCCAGCAGCTTTTGGGACAGGGAATACAATGAGCAGTTCTTC
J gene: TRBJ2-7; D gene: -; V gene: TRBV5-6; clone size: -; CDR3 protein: CASSYTLSKTSPSLDEQYF; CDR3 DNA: TGTGCCAGCAGCTACACCCTATCTAAGACTAGTCCTTCCTTGGACGAGCAGTACTTC
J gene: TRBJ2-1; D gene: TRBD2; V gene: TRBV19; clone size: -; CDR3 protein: CASSIGASGYNEQFF; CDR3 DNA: TGTGCCAGTAGTATAGGGGCTAGCGGCTACAATGAGCAGTTCTTC
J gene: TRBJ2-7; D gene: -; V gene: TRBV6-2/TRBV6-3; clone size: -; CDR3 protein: CASMPTDTYEQYF; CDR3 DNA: TGTGCCAGCATGCCGACAGATACCTACGAGCAGTACTTC
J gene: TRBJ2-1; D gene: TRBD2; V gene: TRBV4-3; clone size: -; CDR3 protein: CASSQDHEREISF; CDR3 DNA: TGCGCCAGCAGCCAAGACCACGAGCGGGAGATTTCCTTC
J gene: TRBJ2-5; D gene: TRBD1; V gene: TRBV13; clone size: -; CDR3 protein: CASSSDREETQYF; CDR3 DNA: TGTGCCAGCAGTTCCGACAGGGAAGAGACCCAGTACTTC
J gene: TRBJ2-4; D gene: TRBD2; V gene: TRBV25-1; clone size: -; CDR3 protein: CASSRGLAGKNIQYF; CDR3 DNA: TGTGCCAGCAGTCGGGGACTAGCGGGCAAAAACATTCAGTACTTC
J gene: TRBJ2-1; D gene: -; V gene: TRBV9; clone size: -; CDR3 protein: CASSVTGEQFF; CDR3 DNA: TGTGCCAGCAGCGTAACCGGCGAGCAGTTCTTC
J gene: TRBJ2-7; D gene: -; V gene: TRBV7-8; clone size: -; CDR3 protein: CASSLVGRGSYEQYF; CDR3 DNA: TGTGCCAGCAGCTTAGTAGGCCGGGGTAGCTACGAGCAGTACTTC
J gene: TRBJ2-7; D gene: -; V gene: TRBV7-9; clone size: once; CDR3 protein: CASSQSATFYEQYF; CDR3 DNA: TGTGCCAGCAGCCAGTCCGCCACTTTCTACGAGCAGTACTTC
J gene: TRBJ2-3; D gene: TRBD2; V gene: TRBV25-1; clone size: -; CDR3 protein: CASSESPPLEREGLTDTQYF; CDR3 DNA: TGTGCCAGCAGTGAATCCCCTCCCTTAGAGCGGGAGGGCCTCACAGATACGCAGTATTTT
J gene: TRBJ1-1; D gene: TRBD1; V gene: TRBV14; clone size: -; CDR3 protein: CASSRGTGTEAFF; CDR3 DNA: TGTGCCAGCAGCCGGGGGACAGGGACTGAAGCTTTCTTT
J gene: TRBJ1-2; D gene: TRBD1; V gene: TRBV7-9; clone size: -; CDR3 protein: CASNPGGDRENYGYTF; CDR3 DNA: TGTGCCAGCAACCCCGGGGGGGACAGGGAGAACTATGGCTACACCTTC
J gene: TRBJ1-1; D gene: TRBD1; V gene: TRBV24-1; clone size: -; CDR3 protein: CATSLGQGTEAFF; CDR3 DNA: TGTGCCACCAGTCTAGGACAGGGGACTGAAGCTTTCTTT
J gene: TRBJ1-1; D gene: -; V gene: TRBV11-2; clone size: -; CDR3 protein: CASSPATVNTEAFF; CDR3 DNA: TGTGCCAGCAGCCCGGCGACGGTGAACACTGAAGCTTTCTTT